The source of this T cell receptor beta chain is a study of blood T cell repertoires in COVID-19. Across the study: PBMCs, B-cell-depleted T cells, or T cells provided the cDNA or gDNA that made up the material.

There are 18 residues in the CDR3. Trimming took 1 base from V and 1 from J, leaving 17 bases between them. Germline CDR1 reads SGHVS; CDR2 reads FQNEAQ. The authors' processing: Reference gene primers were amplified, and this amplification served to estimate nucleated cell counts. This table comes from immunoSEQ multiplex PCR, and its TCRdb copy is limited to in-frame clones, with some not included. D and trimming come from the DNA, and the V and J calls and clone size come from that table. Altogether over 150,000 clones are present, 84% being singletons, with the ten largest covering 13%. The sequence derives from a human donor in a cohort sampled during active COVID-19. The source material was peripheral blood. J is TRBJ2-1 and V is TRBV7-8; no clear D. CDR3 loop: CASSLGSLERLSYNEQFF. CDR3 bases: TGTGCCAGCAGCTTAGGTTCCCTAGAAAGGCTGTCCTACAATGAGCAGTTCTTC.